Sequencing of this TCR beta chain was carried out in a study of blood T cell repertoires in COVID-19. Using immunoSEQ multiplex PCR, the repertoire was profiled, and TCRdb retains in-frame clones only, with some absent. The sample shows under 300,000 clones, around 84% of them seen only once. Sequencing used peripheral blood. The origin of this receptor is a woman aged 40 to 49 who had recovered from COVID-19.

CDR3: CASSPRDRGLSEAFF. The CDR3 DNA follows: TGTGCCAGTAGTCCTAGAGACAGGGGATTGTCTGAAGCTTTCTTT. The chain couples TRBV19 to TRBJ1-1; 8 bases agree with TRBD1. The V gene's germline CDR1 is LNHDA and CDR2 SQIVND (reference sequence). The CDR3 has 15 amino acids. J gave up 6 bases and V 5 bases, and 11 bases lay outside the gene matches. The entire variable domain, with the rest obtained from reference TRBV19 and TRBJ1-1, is as follows: DGGITQSPKYLFRKEGQNVTLSCEQNLNHDAMYWYRQDPGQGLRLIYYSQIVNDFQKGDIAEGYSVSREKKESFPLTVTSAQKNPTAFYLCASSPRDRGLSEAFFGQGTRLTVV.